This TCR beta chain comes out of a study of blood T cell repertoires in COVID-19 (dated by TCRdb to about 2020). In the study overall: Samples covering the acute and convalescent phases of COVID-19 were provided by collaborators in the United States, Italy and Spain. The material from the prospective study consisted of cDNA or gDNA derived from T cells, B-cell-depleted T cells, or PBMCs. Deeply sampled blood TCRbeta repertoires from subjects exposed to, actively infected with, or recovered from COVID-19 were included in the dataset. The repertoires were released in a freely available public database intended as a resource for research on the immune response to SARS-CoV-2. Samples were obtained from the ongoing ImmuneRACE study (first 160 participants) and from 1,254 subjects provided by 6 global collaborators. A de-identified subject ID, COVID-19 status, age in years and sex were almost always included in the sample metadata. HLA class I and class II types, where available, came from metadata supplied by the sample provider rather than from assay-based typing.

The immunoSEQ Assay, a bias-controlled multiplex PCR, was used to amplify TCRbeta CDR3 regions from genomic DNA. The authors' pipeline ran thus. Within the assay, amplification of reference gene primers was used to estimate how many nucleated cells each sample contained. To quantify the absolute abundance of each unique TCRbeta CDR3 rearrangement, sequence reads were collapsed and filtered. Productive Simpson clonality was computed per sample as the square root of Simpson's diversity index over productive rearrangements. TCRdb holds this immuneACCESS table with in-frame rearrangements only. Some clones are missing; in checked studies, unresolved V genes explain under half, and the rest has no known cause. V, J and clone size derive from that table, while D and trimming were established from the DNA sequence. In this sample the table shows about 190,000 clones, 70% to 90% of which occur a single time. Jointly, the top ten make up around 1.1% of the sample.

Collaborating institutions collected whole blood in K2EDTA tubes following their own protocols. For TCRbeta analysis, collaborator samples were shipped as frozen whole blood, as isolated PBMCs, or as DNA extracted from either sample type. Beyond this particular receptor, the publication reports: How much clinical and demographic metadata was included differed by source and by participant, and the metadata was provided uncurated.

Concerning this clone: Its antigen remains undetermined. No much larger clone exists at a distance of one base, and base qualities are not known.

The CDR3 has 16 amino acids, counting the end cysteine and phenylalanine. Only CDR3 DNA is held: 48 bases, read in frame from base 1. Ends trimmed: V by 0 bases, J by 2 bases; bases unmatched to a gene: 7. Via the germline V gene, CDR1 is SQVTM and CDR2 ANQGSEA. The chain employs TRBV29-1 and TRBJ2-3, with 8 middle bases fitting TRBD2. Sequences were obtained from peripheral blood. The sequence was collected from a man between 25 and 39 years old with acute or convalescent COVID-19. The DNA sequence reads TGCAGCGTTGAAGATCGCCTAGCGGGCAACACAGATACGCAGTATTTT. The resulting protein is CSVEDRLAGNTDTQYF.